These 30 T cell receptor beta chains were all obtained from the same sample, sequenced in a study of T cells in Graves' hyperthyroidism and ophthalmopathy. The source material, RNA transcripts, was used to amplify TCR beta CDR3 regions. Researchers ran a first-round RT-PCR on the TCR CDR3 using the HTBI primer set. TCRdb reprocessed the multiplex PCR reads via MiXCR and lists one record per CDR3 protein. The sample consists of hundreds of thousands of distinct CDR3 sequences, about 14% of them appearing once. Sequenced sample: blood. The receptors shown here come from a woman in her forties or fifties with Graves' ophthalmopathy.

The CDR3 is CASSYSASGRGRATEQYF. For the CDR3, the DNA is TGTGCCAGCAGTTACTCGGCTAGCGGGAGGGGCCGAGCTACGGAGCAGTACTTC. The J gene is TRBJ2-7, the V gene TRBV6-2 or TRBV6-3; TRBD2 agrees at 12 bases. The CDR3 totals 18 residues. Germline V gene lookup returns CDR1 MNHEY and CDR2 SVGEGT. The junction had 13 bases not matched to a gene; V was cut back by 0 bases and J by 7 bases.

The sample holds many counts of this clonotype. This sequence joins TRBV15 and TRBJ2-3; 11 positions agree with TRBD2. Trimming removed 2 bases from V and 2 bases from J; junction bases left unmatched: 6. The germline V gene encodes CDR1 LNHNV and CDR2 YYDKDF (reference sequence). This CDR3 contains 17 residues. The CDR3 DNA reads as TGTGCCACCAGCAGATACGGGACTAGCGGATTCACAGATACGCAGTATTTT. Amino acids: CATSRYGTSGFTDTQYF.

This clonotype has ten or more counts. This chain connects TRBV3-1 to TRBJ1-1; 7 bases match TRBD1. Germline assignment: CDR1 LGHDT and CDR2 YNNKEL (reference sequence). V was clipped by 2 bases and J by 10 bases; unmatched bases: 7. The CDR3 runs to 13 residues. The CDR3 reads CASSQRDSSSAFF. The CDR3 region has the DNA TGTGCCAGCAGCCAACGGGACAGTAGCTCAGCTTTCTTT.

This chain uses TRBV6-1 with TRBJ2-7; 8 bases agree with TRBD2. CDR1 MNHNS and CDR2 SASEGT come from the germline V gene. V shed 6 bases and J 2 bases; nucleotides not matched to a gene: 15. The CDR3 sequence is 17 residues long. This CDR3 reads CASSRTRGGATPYEQYF. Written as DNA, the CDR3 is TGTGCCAGCAGCCGCACCCGGGGGGGGGCTACCCCCTACGAGCAGTACTTC.

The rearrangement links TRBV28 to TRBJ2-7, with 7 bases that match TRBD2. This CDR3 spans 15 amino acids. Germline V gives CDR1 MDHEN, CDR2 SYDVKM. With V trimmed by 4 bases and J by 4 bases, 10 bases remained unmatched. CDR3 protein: CASSSPSGGSYEQYF. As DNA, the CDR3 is TGTGCCAGCAGTTCCCCTAGCGGAGGGTCTTACGAGCAGTACTTC.

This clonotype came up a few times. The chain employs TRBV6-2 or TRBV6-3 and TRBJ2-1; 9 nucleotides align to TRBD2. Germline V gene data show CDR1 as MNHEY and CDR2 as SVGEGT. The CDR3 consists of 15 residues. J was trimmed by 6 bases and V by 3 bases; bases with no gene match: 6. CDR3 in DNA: TGTGCCAGCAGTTATCCCAGCGGGAGGATCAATGAGCAGTTCTTC. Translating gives CASSYPSGRINEQFF.

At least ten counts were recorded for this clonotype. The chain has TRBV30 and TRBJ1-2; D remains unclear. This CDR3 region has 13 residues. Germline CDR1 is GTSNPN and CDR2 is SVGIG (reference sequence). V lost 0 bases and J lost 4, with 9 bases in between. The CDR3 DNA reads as TGTGCCTGGAGTGTATACGGTCGCTATGGCTACACCTTC. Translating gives CAWSVYGRYGYTF.

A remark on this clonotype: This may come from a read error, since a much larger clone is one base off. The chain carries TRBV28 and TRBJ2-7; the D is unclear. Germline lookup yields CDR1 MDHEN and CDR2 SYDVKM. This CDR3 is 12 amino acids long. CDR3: CAGSFHRLEQYF. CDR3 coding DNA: TGTGCCGGCAGTTTCCACCGCCTCGAGCAGTACTTC.

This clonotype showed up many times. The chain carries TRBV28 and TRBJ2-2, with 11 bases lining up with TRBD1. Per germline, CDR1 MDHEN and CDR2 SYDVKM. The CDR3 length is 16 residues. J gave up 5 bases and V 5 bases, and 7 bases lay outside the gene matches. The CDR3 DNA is TGTGCCAGCAGTCCTGGACAGGGGGCCCATACCGGGGAGCTGTTTTTT. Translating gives CASSPGQGAHTGELFF.

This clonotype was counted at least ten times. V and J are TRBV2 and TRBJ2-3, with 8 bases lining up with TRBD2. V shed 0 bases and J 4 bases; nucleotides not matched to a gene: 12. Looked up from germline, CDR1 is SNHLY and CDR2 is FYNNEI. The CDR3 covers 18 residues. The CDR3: CASSEALQSGGMSDTQYF. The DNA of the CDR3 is TGTGCCAGCAGTGAAGCGCTCCAAAGCGGGGGAATGTCAGATACGCAGTATTTT.

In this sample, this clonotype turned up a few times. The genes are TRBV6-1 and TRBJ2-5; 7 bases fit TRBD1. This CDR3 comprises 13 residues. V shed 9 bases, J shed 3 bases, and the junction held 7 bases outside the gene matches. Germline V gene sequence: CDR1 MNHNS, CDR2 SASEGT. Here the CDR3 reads CASRDRKEETQYF. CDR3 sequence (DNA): TGTGCCAGTAGGGACAGAAAGGAAGAGACCCAGTACTTC.

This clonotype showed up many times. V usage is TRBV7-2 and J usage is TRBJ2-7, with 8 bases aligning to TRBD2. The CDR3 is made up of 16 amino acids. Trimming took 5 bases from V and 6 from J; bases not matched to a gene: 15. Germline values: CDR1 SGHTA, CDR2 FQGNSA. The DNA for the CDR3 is TGTGCCAGCAGCCCCGTTCGGGTAGCGGGATCGCTCGAGCAGTACTTC. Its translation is CASSPVRVAGSLEQYF.

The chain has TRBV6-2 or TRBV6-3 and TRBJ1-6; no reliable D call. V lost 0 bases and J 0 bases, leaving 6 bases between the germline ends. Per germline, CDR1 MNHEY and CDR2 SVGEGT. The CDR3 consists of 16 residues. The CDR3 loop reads CASSYSPSSYNSPLHF. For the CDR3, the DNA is TGTGCCAGCAGTTACTCTCCGAGCTCCTATAATTCACCCCTCCACTTT.

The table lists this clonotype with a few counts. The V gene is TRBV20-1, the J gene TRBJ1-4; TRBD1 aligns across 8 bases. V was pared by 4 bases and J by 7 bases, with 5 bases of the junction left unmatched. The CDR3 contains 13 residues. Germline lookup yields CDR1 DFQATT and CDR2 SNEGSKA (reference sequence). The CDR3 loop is CSANDRGSEKLFF. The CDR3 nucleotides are TGCAGTGCTAATGACAGGGGTAGTGAAAAACTGTTTTTT.

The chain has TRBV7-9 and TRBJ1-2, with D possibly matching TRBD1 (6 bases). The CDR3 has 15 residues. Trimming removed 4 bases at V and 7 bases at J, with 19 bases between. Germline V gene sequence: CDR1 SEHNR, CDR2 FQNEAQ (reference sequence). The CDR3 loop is CASSSPSAGASGYTF. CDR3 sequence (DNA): TGTGCCAGCAGCTCCCCCAGTGCAGGGGCCAGTGGCTACACCTTC.

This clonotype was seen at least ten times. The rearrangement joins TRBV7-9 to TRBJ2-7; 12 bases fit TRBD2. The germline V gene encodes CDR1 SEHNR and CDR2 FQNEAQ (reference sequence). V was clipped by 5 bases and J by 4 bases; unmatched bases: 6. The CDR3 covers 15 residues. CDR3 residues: CASSEASGRAYEQYF. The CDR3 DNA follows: TGTGCCAGCAGCGAGGCTAGCGGGAGGGCTTACGAGCAGTACTTC.

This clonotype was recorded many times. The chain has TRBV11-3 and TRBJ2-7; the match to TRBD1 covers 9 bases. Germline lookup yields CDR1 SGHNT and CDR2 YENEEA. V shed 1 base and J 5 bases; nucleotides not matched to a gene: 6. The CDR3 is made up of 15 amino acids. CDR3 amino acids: CASSLGDRVIHEQYF. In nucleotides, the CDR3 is TGTGCCAGCAGCTTAGGGGACAGGGTAATCCACGAGCAGTACTTC.

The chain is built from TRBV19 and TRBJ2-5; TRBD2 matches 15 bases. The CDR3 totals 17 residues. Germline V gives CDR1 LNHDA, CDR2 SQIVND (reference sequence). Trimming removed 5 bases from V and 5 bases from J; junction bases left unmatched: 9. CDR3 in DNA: TGTGCCAGTAGTCCGGGACTAGCGGGAGGTCGGTGGGAGACCCAGTACTTC. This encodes CASSPGLAGGRWETQYF.

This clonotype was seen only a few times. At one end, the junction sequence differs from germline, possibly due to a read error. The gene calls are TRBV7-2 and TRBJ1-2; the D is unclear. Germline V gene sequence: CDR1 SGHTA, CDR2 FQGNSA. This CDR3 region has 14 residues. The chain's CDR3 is CAGSLATYNYGYTF. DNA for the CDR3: TGTGCCGGCAGCTTAGCCACATATAACTATGGCTACACCTTC.

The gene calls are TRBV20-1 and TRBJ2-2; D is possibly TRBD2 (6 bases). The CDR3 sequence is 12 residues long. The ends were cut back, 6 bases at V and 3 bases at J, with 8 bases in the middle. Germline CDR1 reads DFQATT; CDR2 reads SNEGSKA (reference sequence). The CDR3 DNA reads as TGCAGTGCCCGGGGGTACACCGGGGAGCTGTTTTTT. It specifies CSARGYTGELFF.

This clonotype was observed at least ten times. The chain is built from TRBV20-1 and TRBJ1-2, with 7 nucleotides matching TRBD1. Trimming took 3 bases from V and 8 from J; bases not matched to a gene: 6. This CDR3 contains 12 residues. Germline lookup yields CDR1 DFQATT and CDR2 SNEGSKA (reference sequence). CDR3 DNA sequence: TGCAGTGCTAGGGGACAGCCGGGGGGCTACACCTTC. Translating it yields CSARGQPGGYTF.

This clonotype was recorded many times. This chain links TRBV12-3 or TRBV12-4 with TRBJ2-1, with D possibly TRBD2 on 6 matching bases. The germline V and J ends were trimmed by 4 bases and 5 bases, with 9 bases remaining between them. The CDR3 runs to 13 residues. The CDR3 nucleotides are TGTGCCAGCAGTTACGGGAGCCACAATGAGCAGTTCTTC. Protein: CASSYGSHNEQFF.

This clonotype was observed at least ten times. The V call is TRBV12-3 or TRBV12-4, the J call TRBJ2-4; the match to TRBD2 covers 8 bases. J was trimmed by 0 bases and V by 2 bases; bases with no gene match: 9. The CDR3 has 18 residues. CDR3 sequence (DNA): TGTGCCAGCAGTTTAACTAGCGGAACTAGTGTAGCCAAAAACATTCAGTACTTC. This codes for CASSLTSGTSVAKNIQYF.

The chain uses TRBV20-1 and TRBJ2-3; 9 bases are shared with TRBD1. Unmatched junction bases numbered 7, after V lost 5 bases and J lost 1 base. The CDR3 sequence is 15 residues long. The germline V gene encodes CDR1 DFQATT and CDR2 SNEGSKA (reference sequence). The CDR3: CSALKRDRGTDTQYF. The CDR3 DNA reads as TGCAGTGCTCTAAAAAGGGACAGGGGCACAGATACGCAGTATTTT.

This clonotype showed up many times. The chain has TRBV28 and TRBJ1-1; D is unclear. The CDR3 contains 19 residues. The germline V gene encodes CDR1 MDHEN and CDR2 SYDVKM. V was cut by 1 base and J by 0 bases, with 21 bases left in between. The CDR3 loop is CASSLFLTAPPIMNTEAFF. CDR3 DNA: TGTGCCAGCAGTTTATTTCTGACGGCACCTCCAATCATGAACACTGAAGCTTTCTTT.

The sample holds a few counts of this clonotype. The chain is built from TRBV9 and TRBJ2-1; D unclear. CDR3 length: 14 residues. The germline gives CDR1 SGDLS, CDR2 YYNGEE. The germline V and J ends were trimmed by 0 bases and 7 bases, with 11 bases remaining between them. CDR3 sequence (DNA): TGTGCCAGCAGCGTAGGCCCCCCTGGGAATGAGCAGTTCTTC. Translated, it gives CASSVGPPGNEQFF.

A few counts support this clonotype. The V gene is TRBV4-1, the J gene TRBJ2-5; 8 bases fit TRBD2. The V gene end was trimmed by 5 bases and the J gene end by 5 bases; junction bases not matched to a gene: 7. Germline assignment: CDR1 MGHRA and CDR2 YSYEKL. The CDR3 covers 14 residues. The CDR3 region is CASSTREGQETQYF. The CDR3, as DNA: TGCGCCAGCAGCACCCGGGAGGGCCAGGAGACCCAGTACTTC.

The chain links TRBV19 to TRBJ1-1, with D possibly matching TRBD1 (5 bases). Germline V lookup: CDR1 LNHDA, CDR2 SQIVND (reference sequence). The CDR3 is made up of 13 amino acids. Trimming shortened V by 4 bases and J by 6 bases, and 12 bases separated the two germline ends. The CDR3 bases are TGTGCCAGTAGTACCCCTCCGGGGCCTGAAGCTTTCTTT. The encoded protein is CASSTPPGPEAFF. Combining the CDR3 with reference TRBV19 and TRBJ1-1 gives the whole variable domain DGGITQSPKYLFRKEGQNVTLSCEQNLNHDAMYWYRQDPGQGLRLIYYSQIVNDFQKGDIAEGYSVSREKKESFPLTVTSAQKNPTAFYLCASSTPPGPEAFFGQGTRLTVV.

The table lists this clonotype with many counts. The CDR3 DNA reads TGTGCCAGCAGTTTATATGCGCAGGTTCACCAACTGCCCAAATACAATGAGCAGTTCTTC. This encodes CASSLYAQVHQLPKYNEQFF. The chain uses TRBV28 and TRBJ2-1, with D hard to call. V lost 1 base to trimming and J lost 4 bases, with 26 bases between them. This CDR3 has 20 residues. CDR1 MDHEN and CDR2 SYDVKM come from the germline V gene.

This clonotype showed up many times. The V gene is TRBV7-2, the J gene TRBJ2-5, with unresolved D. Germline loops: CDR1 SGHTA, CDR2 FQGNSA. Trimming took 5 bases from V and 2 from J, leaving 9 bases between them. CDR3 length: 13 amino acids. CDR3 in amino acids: CASSRSRQETQYF. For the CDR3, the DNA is TGTGCCAGCAGCCGAAGCCGTCAAGAGACCCAGTACTTC.